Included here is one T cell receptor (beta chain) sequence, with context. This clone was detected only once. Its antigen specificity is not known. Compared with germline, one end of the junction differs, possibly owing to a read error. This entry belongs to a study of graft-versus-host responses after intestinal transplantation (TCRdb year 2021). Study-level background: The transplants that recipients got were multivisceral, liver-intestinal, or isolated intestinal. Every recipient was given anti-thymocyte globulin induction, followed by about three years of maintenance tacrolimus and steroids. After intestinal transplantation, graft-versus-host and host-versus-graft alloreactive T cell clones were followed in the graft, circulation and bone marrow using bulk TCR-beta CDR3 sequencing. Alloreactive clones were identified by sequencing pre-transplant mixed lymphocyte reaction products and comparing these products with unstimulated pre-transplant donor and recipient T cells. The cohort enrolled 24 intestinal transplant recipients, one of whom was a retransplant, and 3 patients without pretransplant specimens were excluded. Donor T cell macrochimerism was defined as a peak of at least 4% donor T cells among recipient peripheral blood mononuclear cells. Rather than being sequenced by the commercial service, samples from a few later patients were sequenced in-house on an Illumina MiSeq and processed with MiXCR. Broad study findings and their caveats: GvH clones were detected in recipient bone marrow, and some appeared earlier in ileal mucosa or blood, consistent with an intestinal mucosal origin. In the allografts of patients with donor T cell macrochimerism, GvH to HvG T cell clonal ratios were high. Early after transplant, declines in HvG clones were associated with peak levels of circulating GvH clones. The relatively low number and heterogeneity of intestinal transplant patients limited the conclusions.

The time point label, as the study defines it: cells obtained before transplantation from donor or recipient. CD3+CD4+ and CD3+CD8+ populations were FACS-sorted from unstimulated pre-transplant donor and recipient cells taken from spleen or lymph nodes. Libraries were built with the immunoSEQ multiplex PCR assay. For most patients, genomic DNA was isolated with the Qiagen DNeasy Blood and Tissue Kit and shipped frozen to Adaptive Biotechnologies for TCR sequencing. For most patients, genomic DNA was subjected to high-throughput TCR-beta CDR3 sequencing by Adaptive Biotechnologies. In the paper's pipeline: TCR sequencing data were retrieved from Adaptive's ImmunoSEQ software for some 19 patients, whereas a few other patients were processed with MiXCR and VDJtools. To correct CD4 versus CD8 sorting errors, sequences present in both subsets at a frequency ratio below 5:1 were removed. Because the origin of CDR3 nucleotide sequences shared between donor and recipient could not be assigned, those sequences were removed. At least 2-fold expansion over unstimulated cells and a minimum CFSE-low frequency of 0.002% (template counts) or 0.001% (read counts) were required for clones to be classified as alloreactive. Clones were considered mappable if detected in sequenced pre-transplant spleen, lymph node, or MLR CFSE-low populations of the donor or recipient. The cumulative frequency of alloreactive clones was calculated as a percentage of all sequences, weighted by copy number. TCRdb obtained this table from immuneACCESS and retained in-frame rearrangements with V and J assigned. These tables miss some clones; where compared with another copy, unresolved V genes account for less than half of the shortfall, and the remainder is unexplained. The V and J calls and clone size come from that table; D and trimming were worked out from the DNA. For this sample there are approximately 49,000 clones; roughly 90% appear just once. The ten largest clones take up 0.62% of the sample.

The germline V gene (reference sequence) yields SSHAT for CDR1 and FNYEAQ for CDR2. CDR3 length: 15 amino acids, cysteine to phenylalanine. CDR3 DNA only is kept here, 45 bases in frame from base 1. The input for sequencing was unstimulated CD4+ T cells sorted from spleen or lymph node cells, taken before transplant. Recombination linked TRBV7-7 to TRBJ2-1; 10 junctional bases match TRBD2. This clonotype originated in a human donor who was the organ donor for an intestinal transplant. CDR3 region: CASSLGTSEYNEQFF. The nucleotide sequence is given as TGTGCTAGCAGCTTAGGGACTAGCGAGTACAATGAGCAGTTCTTC.